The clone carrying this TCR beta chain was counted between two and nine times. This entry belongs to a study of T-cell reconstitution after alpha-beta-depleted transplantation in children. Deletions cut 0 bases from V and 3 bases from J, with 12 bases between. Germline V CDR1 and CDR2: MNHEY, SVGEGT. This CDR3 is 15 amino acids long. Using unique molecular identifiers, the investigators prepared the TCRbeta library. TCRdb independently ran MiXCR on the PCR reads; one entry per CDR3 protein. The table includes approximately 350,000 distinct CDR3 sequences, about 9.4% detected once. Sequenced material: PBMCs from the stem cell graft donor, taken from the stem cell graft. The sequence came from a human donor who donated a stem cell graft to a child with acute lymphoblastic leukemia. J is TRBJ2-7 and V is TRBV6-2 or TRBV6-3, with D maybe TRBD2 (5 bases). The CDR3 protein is CASSYSGSRDYEQYF. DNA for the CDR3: TGTGCCAGCAGTTACTCTGGGAGTCGGGACTACGAGCAGTACTTC.